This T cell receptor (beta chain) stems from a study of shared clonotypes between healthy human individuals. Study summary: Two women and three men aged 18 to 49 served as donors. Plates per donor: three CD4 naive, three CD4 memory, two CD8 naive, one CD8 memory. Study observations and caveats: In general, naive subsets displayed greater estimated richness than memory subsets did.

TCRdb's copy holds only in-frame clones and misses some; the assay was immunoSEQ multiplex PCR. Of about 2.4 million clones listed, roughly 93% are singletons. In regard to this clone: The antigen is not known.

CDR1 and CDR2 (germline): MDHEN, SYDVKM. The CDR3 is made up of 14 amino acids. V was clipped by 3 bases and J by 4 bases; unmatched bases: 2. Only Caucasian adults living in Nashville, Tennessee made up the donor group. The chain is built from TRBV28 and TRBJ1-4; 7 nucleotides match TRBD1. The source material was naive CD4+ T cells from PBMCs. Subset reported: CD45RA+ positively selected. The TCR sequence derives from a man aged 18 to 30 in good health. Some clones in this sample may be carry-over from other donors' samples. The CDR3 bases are TGTGCCAGCAGTTTCCGGGACAGTAATGAAAAACTGTTTTTT. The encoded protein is CASSFRDSNEKLFF.